The sequence of this T cell receptor (beta chain) was determined in a study of blood T cell repertoires in COVID-19. This CDR3 is built from 16 residues. The V gene's germline CDR1 is MNHEY and CDR2 SMNVEV (reference sequence). V lost 7 bases, J lost 7 bases, and 12 bases stayed unmatched. Seattle-derived patients entered the study during active infection and were followed longitudinally. As processed by the authors: It was from reference gene primer amplification that nucleated cell counts were estimated. Sequenced by immunoSEQ multiplex PCR; TCRdb stores in-frame clones only, minus some. The V and J calls and clone size were taken over from that table, and D and trimming were inferred from the DNA. The data show 150,000 or so clones, 83% seen once. This clone was seen more than once but under ten times.

This chain connects TRBV27 to TRBJ2-1; 11 bases line up with TRBD2. This receptor was taken from a woman aged 55-69 years with COVID-19, enrolled during active disease. Sequences were obtained from peripheral blood. This chain's CDR3 is CASNPERLAGRNEQFF. In DNA form, the CDR3 reads TGTGCCAGCAATCCCGAAAGACTAGCGGGAAGGAATGAGCAGTTCTTC.